Listed below are T cell receptor beta chains from one sample, sequenced in a study of OX40 agonist ivuxolimab in advanced cancers. The method was immunoSEQ multiplex PCR; TCRdb's version includes in-frame clones alone and lacks a portion of them. The table records over 55,000 clones, 80% to 90% of them present only once. Sequenced material: CD4+ or CD8+ T cells sorted from blood, taken in a trial of the OX40 agonist ivuxolimab. Source of these receptors: an adult with an advanced solid tumor such as melanoma, head and neck, liver or kidney cancer. CDR3s include the opening cysteine and the closing phenylalanine or tryptophan. A D gene is named only where the DNA matches it firmly. The size of a clone is reported for some rows only, either as once, few or many, or as a class for expanded clones.

v_gene: TRBV7-9
len: 13
abundance: -
j_gene: TRBJ1-4
d_gene: -
CDR3nt: TGTGCCAGCAGCCGGGGCACCCATGAAAAACTGTTTTTT
CDR3aa: CASSRGTHEKLFF

v_gene: TRBV11-2
len: 14
abundance: -
j_gene: TRBJ2-2
d_gene: -
CDR3nt: TGTGCCAGCAGCTTAGCCCCGAACACCGGGGAGCTGTTTTTT
CDR3aa: CASSLAPNTGELFF

v_gene: TRBV5-8
len: 13
abundance: -
j_gene: TRBJ2-2
d_gene: -
CDR3nt: TGTGCCAGCAGCTCGTGGGGGGCCGGGGAGCTGTTTTTT
CDR3aa: CASSSWGAGELFF

v_gene: TRBV11-3
len: 11
abundance: once
j_gene: TRBJ2-2
d_gene: TRBD1
CDR3nt: TGTGCCAGTACAGGGGCCGGGGAGCTGTTTTTT
CDR3aa: CASTGAGELFF

v_gene: TRBV7-9
len: 15
abundance: -
j_gene: TRBJ2-5
d_gene: TRBD1
CDR3nt: TGTGCCAGCAGCTTAGGGGACAGACCCCAAGAGACCCAGTACTTC
CDR3aa: CASSLGDRPQETQYF

v_gene: TRBV2
len: 13
abundance: -
j_gene: TRBJ2-1
d_gene: -
CDR3nt: TGTGCCAGCAGTTACTCTAGCGCGAATGAGCAGTTCTTC
CDR3aa: CASSYSSANEQFF

v_gene: TRBV9
len: 13
abundance: -
j_gene: TRBJ1-2
d_gene: TRBD1
CDR3nt: TGTGCCAGCACAGGGGGCAGAGTCTATGGCTACACCTTC
CDR3aa: CASTGGRVYGYTF

v_gene: TRBV2
len: 13
abundance: few
j_gene: TRBJ1-5
d_gene: -
CDR3nt: TGTGCCAGTGGCCGGGACAACAATCAGCCCCAGCATTTT
CDR3aa: CASGRDNNQPQHF

v_gene: TRBV5-1
len: 16
abundance: once
j_gene: TRBJ1-2
d_gene: TRBD1
CDR3nt: TGCGCCAGCAGCTTGGCCGGACAGGGGGCTGGCTATGGCTACACCTTC
CDR3aa: CASSLAGQGAGYGYTF

v_gene: TRBV2
len: 14
abundance: -
j_gene: TRBJ1-4
d_gene: TRBD1
CDR3nt: TGTGCCAGCAGTCAACAGGGGGTTGGGGAAAAACTGTTTTTT
CDR3aa: CASSQQGVGEKLFF

v_gene: TRBV29-1
len: 13
abundance: -
j_gene: TRBJ2-5
d_gene: -
CDR3nt: TGCAGCGTTGATCGAGCGCGACAAGAGACCCAGTACTTC
CDR3aa: CSVDRARQETQYF

v_gene: TRBV5-1
len: 14
abundance: -
j_gene: TRBJ2-3
d_gene: -
CDR3nt: TGCGCCAGCAGCTTGAGGCAGGGGCCCGATACGCAGTATTTT
CDR3aa: CASSLRQGPDTQYF

v_gene: TRBV7-6
len: 15
abundance: once
j_gene: TRBJ2-3
d_gene: -
CDR3nt: TGTGCCAGCAGCTTAATGGTGGGAACCACAGATACGCAGTATTTT
CDR3aa: CASSLMVGTTDTQYF

v_gene: TRBV9
len: 14
abundance: -
j_gene: TRBJ2-3
d_gene: -
CDR3nt: TGTGCCAGCAATTCACGGGGTCCCACAGATACGCAGTATTTT
CDR3aa: CASNSRGPTDTQYF

v_gene: TRBV18
len: 14
abundance: -
j_gene: TRBJ2-3
d_gene: -
CDR3nt: TGTGCCAGCTCACCACCTCACAACCCAGATACGCAGTATTTT
CDR3aa: CASSPPHNPDTQYF

v_gene: TRBV4-1
len: 14
abundance: few
j_gene: TRBJ2-2
d_gene: -
CDR3nt: TGCGCCAGCAGCCTATTACTGGCCACCGGGGAGCTGTTTTTT
CDR3aa: CASSLLLATGELFF

v_gene: TRBV30
len: 15
abundance: -
j_gene: TRBJ2-7
d_gene: TRBD2
CDR3nt: TGTGCCTGGAGCCCCATGGGGGGGGTCTCCTACGAGCAGTACTTC
CDR3aa: CAWSPMGGVSYEQYF

v_gene: TRBV4-2
len: 15
abundance: once
j_gene: TRBJ1-4
d_gene: TRBD1
CDR3nt: TGTGCCAGCAGCCAAGCAATGACAGGGTCTGAAAAACTGTTTTTT
CDR3aa: CASSQAMTGSEKLFF

v_gene: TRBV28
len: 12
abundance: -
j_gene: TRBJ1-4
d_gene: -
CDR3nt: TGTGCCACCGCTACTGCCCATGAAAAACTGTTTTTT
CDR3aa: CATATAHEKLFF

v_gene: TRBV7-9
len: 15
abundance: -
j_gene: TRBJ1-1
d_gene: -
CDR3nt: TGTGCCAGCAGCTTAGCCGACGGGGGGAACACTGAAGCTTTCTTT
CDR3aa: CASSLADGGNTEAFF

v_gene: TRBV5-1
len: 14
abundance: -
j_gene: TRBJ1-1
d_gene: TRBD1
CDR3nt: TGCGCCAGCAGCAGGGACAGTATGAACACTGAAGCTTTCTTT
CDR3aa: CASSRDSMNTEAFF

v_gene: TRBV18
len: 14
abundance: -
j_gene: TRBJ1-1
d_gene: -
CDR3nt: TGTGCCAGCTCACCCGCCGGGGTTGACCCAGAAGCTTTCTTT
CDR3aa: CASSPAGVDPEAFF

v_gene: TRBV7-3
len: 15
abundance: -
j_gene: TRBJ2-6
d_gene: -
CDR3nt: TGTGCCAGCAGCGCTAGACTCTCTGGGGCCAACGTCCTGACTTTC
CDR3aa: CASSARLSGANVLTF

v_gene: TRBV7-9
len: 14
abundance: -
j_gene: TRBJ1-4
d_gene: -
CDR3nt: TGTGCCAGCAGCTTAGGGAGGAGGGGAGAAAAACTGTTTTTT
CDR3aa: CASSLGRRGEKLFF

v_gene: TRBV2
len: 12
abundance: -
j_gene: TRBJ2-1
d_gene: -
CDR3nt: TGTGCCAGCAGTGAGTCCTACAATGAGCAGTTCTTC
CDR3aa: CASSESYNEQFF

v_gene: TRBV6-6
len: 15
abundance: -
j_gene: TRBJ2-4
d_gene: TRBD1
CDR3nt: TGTGCCAGCAGCCTGGGACAGGGGGTCCAAAACATTCAGTACTTC
CDR3aa: CASSLGQGVQNIQYF

v_gene: TRBV7-6
len: 13
abundance: -
j_gene: TRBJ1-4
d_gene: -
CDR3nt: TGTGCCAGCAGCCCCCTTGCGAATGAAAAACTGTTTTTT
CDR3aa: CASSPLANEKLFF

v_gene: TRBV9
len: 15
abundance: -
j_gene: TRBJ2-2
d_gene: -
CDR3nt: TGTGCCAGCAGCCCCCTAGGGGGGGGCACCGGGGAGCTGTTTTTT
CDR3aa: CASSPLGGGTGELFF

v_gene: TRBV19
len: 13
abundance: few
j_gene: TRBJ1-5
d_gene: -
CDR3nt: TGTGCCAGTAGTATGGGGCGGGATCAGCCCCAGCATTTT
CDR3aa: CASSMGRDQPQHF

v_gene: TRBV5-1
len: 16
abundance: -
j_gene: TRBJ2-3
d_gene: -
CDR3nt: TGCGCCAGCAGCTTGGGGGTAGCCGCTAGCACAGATACGCAGTATTTT
CDR3aa: CASSLGVAASTDTQYF

v_gene: TRBV30
len: 12
abundance: -
j_gene: TRBJ2-1
d_gene: -
CDR3nt: TGTGCCTGGTTTGGGAATTTGGATGAGCAGTTCTTC
CDR3aa: CAWFGNLDEQFF

v_gene: TRBV18
len: 17
abundance: -
j_gene: TRBJ2-4
d_gene: TRBD2
CDR3nt: TGTGCCAGCTCAGCGACTGGGACTAGCGGGAAGGATAACATTCAGTACTTC
CDR3aa: CASSATGTSGKDNIQYF

v_gene: TRBV6-5
len: 15
abundance: -
j_gene: TRBJ1-1
d_gene: -
CDR3nt: TGTGCCAGCAGTTACCAACCCGGGACGCTCACTGAAGCTTTCTTT
CDR3aa: CASSYQPGTLTEAFF

v_gene: TRBV5-1
len: 14
abundance: -
j_gene: TRBJ2-1
d_gene: TRBD1
CDR3nt: TGCGCCAGCAGCTTGGTGGGGACAGAGAATGAGCAGTTCTTC
CDR3aa: CASSLVGTENEQFF

v_gene: TRBV15
len: 14
abundance: -
j_gene: TRBJ2-5
d_gene: TRBD1
CDR3nt: TGTGCCACCAGCAGGCGACAGGGTGTAGAGACCCAGTACTTC
CDR3aa: CATSRRQGVETQYF